Listed below are T cell receptor beta chains from one sample, sequenced in a study of beta chain features in type 1 diabetes. Method: immunoSEQ multiplex PCR; TCRdb's copy keeps in-frame clones and lacks some. The sample records under 550,000 clones, 11% being singletons. The sample comprised naive CD4+ T cells from blood. These receptors came from a woman under 30 in good health. The CDR3 runs from the conserved cysteine through the conserved F or W. The D gene is left open where the match is weak. Rows give clone size only sometimes, using once, few, many, or a class for an expanded clone.

>TRBV29-1|TRBJ1-1|few|-
TGCAGCGGGGGTCGGGGAAACACTGAAGCTTTCTTT
CSGGRGNTEAFF
>TRBV9|TRBJ2-5|few|TRBD2
TGTGCCAGCAGCTCGGGGACTAGCGGGGTGGTAGAGACCCAGTACTTC
CASSSGTSGVVETQYF
>TRBV4-3|TRBJ2-5|few|-
TGCGCCAGCAGCCATGCTGCAGGGGGGGAAGAGACCCAGTACTTC
CASSHAAGGEETQYF
>TRBV15|TRBJ2-5|-|-
TGTGCCACCAGCAGAGTCCAGGGGTACCAAGAGACCCAGTACTTC
CATSRVQGYQETQYF
>TRBV10-3|TRBJ2-7|few|-
TGTGCCATCAGTGGGAGTCCCTACGAGCAGTACTTC
CAISGSPYEQYF
>TRBV7-9|TRBJ1-2|-|-
TGTGCCAGCAGCTTCCAGACCTATGGCTACACCTTC
CASSFQTYGYTF
>TRBV10-2|TRBJ1-1|-|-
TGCGCCAGCAGTGACCAGGCCCCGAACACTGAAGCTTTCTTT
CASSDQAPNTEAFF
>TRBV7-8|TRBJ2-1|few|TRBD2
TGTGCCAGCAGCTTAGTAGCGGGAGATCTTGAGCAGTTCTTC
CASSLVAGDLEQFF
>TRBV9|TRBJ1-6|-|-
TGTGCCAGCAGCGTAGACGGGGCTCCCATCTCACCCCTCCACTTT
CASSVDGAPISPLHF
>TRBV23-1|TRBJ1-1|-|-
TGCGCCAGCAGCCCTGGGGACGACAGAGGGAACACTGAAGCTTTCTTT
CASSPGDDRGNTEAFF
>TRBV4-3|TRBJ2-1|-|-
TGCGCCAGCAGCCAAGATTGGGAATACAATGAGCAGTTCTTC
CASSQDWEYNEQFF
>TRBV21-1|TRBJ2-5|few|-
TGTGCCAGCAGCAATTCCAAGGGGACAGAGCGGTCCCAAGGGACCCAGTACTTC
CASSNSKGTERSQGTQYF
>TRBV10-3|TRBJ2-7|few|-
TGTGCCATCAGTGAAGGGAGGTACGAGCAGTACTTC
CAISEGRYEQYF
>TRBV7-9|TRBJ2-3|few|-
TGTGCCAGCAGCTTGGGACGGAGCACAGATACGCAGTATTTT
CASSLGRSTDTQYF
>TRBV29-1|TRBJ2-3|few|-
TGCAGCGTTGGTAGTCGGAGCACAGATACGCAGTATTTT
CSVGSRSTDTQYF
>TRBV5-4|TRBJ2-3|few|-
TGTGCCAGCAGCTTGGCCCCAGATACGCAGTATTTT
CASSLAPDTQYF
>TRBV9|TRBJ1-1|few|-
TGTGCCAGCAGCCCAGACGGATACACTGAAGCTTTCTTT
CASSPDGYTEAFF
>TRBV9|TRBJ2-1|-|-
TGTGCCAGCAGCTTTGCCGGGACGCCAGTCTACAATGAGCAGTTCTTC
CASSFAGTPVYNEQFF
>TRBV21-1|TRBJ2-3|few|-
TGTGCCAGCAGCAAAGCCGAGGTGCCTAGCACAGATACGCAGTATTTT
CASSKAEVPSTDTQYF
>TRBV5-1|TRBJ2-1|-|-
TGCGCCAGCAGCTTGTACGTTAGGAATGAGCAGTTCTTC
CASSLYVRNEQFF
>TRBV29-1|TRBJ2-5|few|TRBD1
TGCAGCGTAGGGACAGGGTTCGAGACCCAGTACTTC
CSVGTGFETQYF
>TRBV30|TRBJ2-7|few|TRBD2
TGTGCGGGCAACGGTGGACTAGCGGGAGTTGGAGAGCAGTACTTC
CAGNGGLAGVGEQYF
>TRBV29-1|TRBJ1-2|few|-
TGCAGCGCCCAAATCGGGGTTCAGGGGTTTGGCTACACCTTC
CSAQIGVQGFGYTF
>TRBV27|TRBJ2-7|few|-
TGTGACACTCGGTTCTACGAGCAGTACTTC
CDTRFYEQYF
>TRBV19|TRBJ2-1|few|TRBD2
TGTGCCAGTAGTAGGACTAGCGGGGATACTTACAATGAGCAGTTCTTC
CASSRTSGDTYNEQFF
>TRBV27|TRBJ2-1|few|-
TGTGCCAGCAGGCCGGGGTACCCCCTTTTCCTTGAGCAGTTCTTC
CASRPGYPLFLEQFF
>TRBV18|TRBJ2-7|-|-
TGTGCCAGCTCATACAAGAGCGAGCAGTACTTC
CASSYKSEQYF
>TRBV28|TRBJ1-5|-|-
TGTGCCAGCAGTATGACAGAGGGAAGTCAGCCCCAGCATTTT
CASSMTEGSQPQHF
>TRBV7-2|TRBJ2-1|few|-
TGTGCCAGTAATATCGTCAATGAGCAGTTCTTC
CASNIVNEQFF
>TRBV19|TRBJ2-5|few|-
TGTGCCAGTAGTCCTCAGGGACAAGAGACCCAGTACTTC
CASSPQGQETQYF
>TRBV10-3|TRBJ2-4|many|-
TGTGCCATCAGTGAGGGATTGGTAGCCAAAAACATTCAGTACTTC
CAISEGLVAKNIQYF
>TRBV11-3|TRBJ1-1|few|-
TGTGCCAGCAGCCTCGTGGGGGAGAACACTGAAGCTTTCTTT
CASSLVGENTEAFF
>TRBV29-1|TRBJ2-1|few|-
TGCAGCGTTATATTCTACAATGAGCAGTTCTTC
CSVIFYNEQFF
>TRBV9|TRBJ1-4|few|TRBD1
TGTGCCAGCAGCCCAGGACAGGGGACAACTAATGAAAAACTGTTTTTT
CASSPGQGTTNEKLFF
>TRBV6-6|TRBJ2-1|-|TRBD2
TGTGCCAGCAGATTAGGACTAGCGGGAGCCGATGAGCAGTTCTTC
CASRLGLAGADEQFF
>TRBV29-1|TRBJ2-7|-|-
TGCAGCGTTGAGGCCAGGACCTACGAGCAGTACTTC
CSVEARTYEQYF
>TRBV2|TRBJ1-5|-|-
TGTGCCAGCAGTGAAAGGTCAGGGCTTCAGCCCCAGCATTTT
CASSERSGLQPQHF
>TRBV5-4|TRBJ1-6|-|TRBD1
TGTGCCAGCAGGACAGGGGGAAATAATTCACCCCTCCACTTT
CASRTGGNNSPLHF
>TRBV9|TRBJ1-1|few|-
TGTGCCAGCAGCGGGATAAGGGGGAACTATGAAGCTTTCTTT
CASSGIRGNYEAFF
>TRBV2|TRBJ1-6|-|-
TGTGCCAGCGGGGGGCGTCTGTATAATTCACCCCTCCACTTT
CASGGRLYNSPLHF
>TRBV30|TRBJ2-7|-|TRBD1
TGTGCCTGGAGTGAGACAGGGGGGTTGTCCGAGCAGTACTTC
CAWSETGGLSEQYF
>TRBV27|TRBJ2-4|-|TRBD2
TGTGCCAGCAGTTCGGGACTAGGCTTCCAAAACATTCAGTACTTC
CASSSGLGFQNIQYF